Listed below are T cell receptor beta chains from one sample, sequenced in a study of blood T cells in healthy people across ages. Via MiXCR, TCRdb re-called the 5' RACE reads, giving one row per CDR3 protein. The sample includes around 800,000 distinct CDR3 sequences, 20% to 30% of them seen just once. The data were also submitted as part of a second study, on T cells of mothers and their children.

Material: blood. These receptors came from a boy between 10 and 17 years old in good health. Both conserved end residues are part of each CDR3. D genes are given only for firm matches. Size is omitted from some rows. Given values are once, few, many or a class for expanded clones.

D: NA; size: NA; length: 15; V: TRBV10-3; J: TRBJ1-5; DNA: TGTGCCATAGGGGCCACCGGGATAAGGAGTCAGCCCCAGCATTTT; CDR3: CAIGATGIRSQPQHF
D: NA; size: NA; length: 15; V: TRBV5-1; J: TRBJ1-1; DNA: TGCGCCAGCAGCTCAAACCCCCATAAGAACACTGAAGCTTTCTTT; CDR3: CASSSNPHKNTEAFF
D: NA; size: NA; length: 17; V: TRBV14; J: TRBJ2-4; DNA: TGTGCCAGCAGCCAAGAACCAGGGTTCTCTGACAAAAACATTCAGTACTTC; CDR3: CASSQEPGFSDKNIQYF
D: NA; size: NA; length: 12; V: TRBV2; J: TRBJ1-2; DNA: TGTGCCAGCAGTGAGACGGTGAATGGCTACACCTTC; CDR3: CASSETVNGYTF
D: TRBD1; size: NA; length: 15; V: TRBV2; J: TRBJ2-7; DNA: TGTGCCAGCAGTAATCCGGGACAGGGCATGTACGAGCAGTACTTC; CDR3: CASSNPGQGMYEQYF
D: NA; size: NA; length: 16; V: TRBV7-6; J: TRBJ1-3; DNA: TGTGCCAGCAGCTTAACTCAGGGAGGAGGTGGAAACACCATATATTTT; CDR3: CASSLTQGGGGNTIYF
D: NA; size: few; length: 16; V: TRBV29-1; J: TRBJ2-3; DNA: TGCAGCGTTGATAACTCACAGGGATCTCGCACAGATACGCAGTATTTT; CDR3: CSVDNSQGSRTDTQYF
D: NA; size: NA; length: 14; V: TRBV20-1; J: TRBJ2-5; DNA: TGCAGTGCTAGAGGGGGGCGTGTTTCGGAGACCCAGTACTTC; CDR3: CSARGGRVSETQYF
D: TRBD2; size: NA; length: 15; V: TRBV10-3; J: TRBJ2-3; DNA: TGTGCCATCAGTGAAGTAGCGGGAGATCTGGATACGCAGTATTTT; CDR3: CAISEVAGDLDTQYF
D: NA; size: NA; length: 15; V: TRBV12-3/TRBV12-4; J: TRBJ1-3; DNA: TGTGCCAGCAGTTTAGGTCAGGGGATTGGCAACACCATATATTTT; CDR3: CASSLGQGIGNTIYF
D: TRBD1; size: NA; length: 14; V: TRBV12-3/TRBV12-4; J: TRBJ2-3; DNA: TGTGCCAGCAGCTACAGGGGCCCCACAGATACGCAGTATTTT; CDR3: CASSYRGPTDTQYF
D: NA; size: few; length: 14; V: TRBV20-1; J: TRBJ2-7; DNA: TGCAGTGCTAGAGATCCGTTTCCTCGGTACGAGCAGTACTTC; CDR3: CSARDPFPRYEQYF
D: NA; size: NA; length: 18; V: TRBV28; J: TRBJ2-6; DNA: TGTGCCAGCAGTACCCGATTTTCTCTTTCCACTGGGGCCAACGTCCTGACTTTC; CDR3: CASSTRFSLSTGANVLTF
D: NA; size: NA; length: 15; V: TRBV9; J: TRBJ2-1; DNA: TGTGCCAGCAGCCCCCGGAGCGCCCCGGCCAATGAGCAGTTCTTC; CDR3: CASSPRSAPANEQFF
D: TRBD2; size: NA; length: 16; V: TRBV12-5; J: TRBJ2-2; DNA: TGCGCTAGTGGTTTGCCTCTAGCGGGGATCACCGGGGAGCTGTTTTTT; CDR3: CASGLPLAGITGELFF
D: TRBD2; size: NA; length: 17; V: TRBV20-1; J: TRBJ2-1; DNA: TGCAGTGCTAGAGATCGACTAGCGGTCGCTACTAACAACGAGCAGTTCTTC; CDR3: CSARDRLAVATNNEQFF
D: TRBD1; size: NA; length: 15; V: TRBV28; J: TRBJ2-2; DNA: TGTGCCAGCAGTTTGCGGACAGGGAATTTGGGGGAGCTGTTTTTT; CDR3: CASSLRTGNLGELFF
D: NA; size: NA; length: 15; V: TRBV12-3/TRBV12-4; J: TRBJ2-7; DNA: TGTGCCAGCAGTCCCCGGAGTGGAGAACCCTACGAGCAGTACTTC; CDR3: CASSPRSGEPYEQYF
D: NA; size: NA; length: 15; V: TRBV5-1; J: TRBJ1-1; DNA: TGCGCCAGCAGCTTGGAGTCACGAGAGAACGCTGAAGCTTTCTTT; CDR3: CASSLESRENAEAFF
D: NA; size: NA; length: 15; V: TRBV4-1; J: TRBJ1-1; DNA: TGCGCCAGCAGCCAAGAGACAGCTATGAACACTGAAGCTTTCTTT; CDR3: CASSQETAMNTEAFF
D: NA; size: NA; length: 11; V: TRBV6-5; J: TRBJ1-3; DNA: TGTGCCAGCAGGAAGGGAAACACCATATATTTT; CDR3: CASRKGNTIYF
D: TRBD2; size: NA; length: 15; V: TRBV29-1; J: TRBJ2-1; DNA: TGCAGCGTTGAAGAAGCGACTAGCGGGAGGAATGAGCAGTTCTTC; CDR3: CSVEEATSGRNEQFF
D: NA; size: NA; length: 12; V: TRBV12-3/TRBV12-4; J: TRBJ2-7; DNA: TGTGCCAGCAGTTACAAGGCCTACGAGCAGTACTTC; CDR3: CASSYKAYEQYF
D: NA; size: NA; length: 12; V: TRBV10-3; J: TRBJ2-7; DNA: TGTGCCATCGCTTATGAGGCCTACGAGCAGCACTTC; CDR3: CAIAYEAYEQHF
D: NA; size: NA; length: 15; V: TRBV7-9; J: TRBJ2-7; DNA: TGTGCCAGCAGCTTAATGAGCGGTGTTGACTACGAGCAGTACTTC; CDR3: CASSLMSGVDYEQYF
D: NA; size: NA; length: 14; V: TRBV6-2/TRBV6-3; J: TRBJ2-7; DNA: TGTGCCAGCAGTGCACTAGCCGGCTCCTACGAGCAGTACTTC; CDR3: CASSALAGSYEQYF
D: NA; size: few; length: 15; V: TRBV10-3; J: TRBJ2-5; DNA: TGTGCCATCAGTGAGCCTGACCGTTACCAAGAGACCCAGTACTTC; CDR3: CAISEPDRYQETQYF
D: TRBD2; size: few; length: 17; V: TRBV12-3/TRBV12-4; J: TRBJ2-7; DNA: TGTGCCAGCAGTTTGCCCCCCGAGGTGGCGGGGGGGCGCGAGCAGTACTTC; CDR3: CASSLPPEVAGGREQYF
D: TRBD2; size: few; length: 16; V: TRBV15; J: TRBJ2-5; DNA: TGTGCCACCAGCAGGGGGCCGCCTAGGCGGGGGGAGACCCAGTACTTC; CDR3: CATSRGPPRRGETQYF
D: TRBD1; size: NA; length: 14; V: TRBV25-1; J: TRBJ2-1; DNA: TGTGCCAGCAGTGGGACAGGACCTTACAATGAGCAGTTCTTC; CDR3: CASSGTGPYNEQFF
D: TRBD1; size: NA; length: 19; V: TRBV6-4; J: TRBJ2-1; DNA: TGTGCCAGCAGTGACCCCAATTTTGAGACAGGGGGCGATTGGAATGAGCAGTTCTTC; CDR3: CASSDPNFETGGDWNEQFF
D: TRBD2; size: few; length: 13; V: TRBV20-1; J: TRBJ2-5; DNA: TGCAGTGCGCCAGCGGGACCTCAAGAGACCCAGTACTTC; CDR3: CSAPAGPQETQYF
D: NA; size: few; length: 15; V: TRBV5-1; J: TRBJ2-5; DNA: TGCGCCAGCAGCCCTAACCTACTAGGCCGGGAGACCCAGTACTTC; CDR3: CASSPNLLGRETQYF
D: NA; size: NA; length: 16; V: TRBV5-1; J: TRBJ2-6; DNA: TGCGCCAGCAGCTTCGGACTGACTAACGGGGCCAACGTCCTGACTTTC; CDR3: CASSFGLTNGANVLTF
D: NA; size: NA; length: 15; V: TRBV7-9; J: TRBJ1-1; DNA: TGTGCCAGCAGCTTAGAGGCAGCTATGAACACTGAAGCTTTCTTT; CDR3: CASSLEAAMNTEAFF
D: NA; size: NA; length: 16; V: TRBV7-3; J: TRBJ2-1; DNA: TGTGCCAGCAGCCCAATCCAGGGGGGGGGTTACAATGAGCAGTTCTTC; CDR3: CASSPIQGGGYNEQFF
D: NA; size: NA; length: 16; V: TRBV5-4; J: TRBJ2-3; DNA: TGTGCCAGCAGCTTTATTGGACTGTGGAGCACAGATACGCAGTATTTT; CDR3: CASSFIGLWSTDTQYF
D: TRBD2; size: few; length: 15; V: TRBV6-5; J: TRBJ2-7; DNA: TGTGCCAGCAGCGATCCCGGACTAGCGGTATACGAGCAGTACTTC; CDR3: CASSDPGLAVYEQYF
D: NA; size: NA; length: 12; V: TRBV10-3; J: TRBJ2-5; DNA: TGTGCCATCGCGGTGCAGGCAGAGACCCAGTACTTC; CDR3: CAIAVQAETQYF
D: TRBD2; size: few; length: 11; V: TRBV27; J: TRBJ2-7; DNA: TGTGCCAGCGGGGGGGCCTACGAGCAGTACTTC; CDR3: CASGGAYEQYF
D: NA; size: few; length: 16; V: TRBV12-5; J: TRBJ2-7; DNA: TGTGCTAGTGGTTCACGGACACTTCAGAGGTCCTACGAGCAGTACTTC; CDR3: CASGSRTLQRSYEQYF
D: NA; size: NA; length: 12; V: TRBV2; J: TRBJ2-1; DNA: TGTGCCAGCAGTGAGCAAAGGGGTGAGCAGTTCTTC; CDR3: CASSEQRGEQFF
D: NA; size: few; length: 16; V: TRBV28; J: TRBJ2-5; DNA: TGTGCCAGCAGTTCAAGACAGGAGGGATACCAAGAGACCCAGTACTTC; CDR3: CASSSRQEGYQETQYF
D: NA; size: NA; length: 11; V: TRBV6-5; J: TRBJ2-1; DNA: TGTGCCGGCAGTCGGAAGAATGAGCAGTTCTTC; CDR3: CAGSRKNEQFF
D: TRBD2; size: few; length: 13; V: TRBV20-1; J: TRBJ2-7; DNA: TGCAGTGCTATGGGGGGGGACTCCTACGAGCAGTACTTC; CDR3: CSAMGGDSYEQYF
D: TRBD2; size: NA; length: 12; V: TRBV2; J: TRBJ2-3; DNA: TGTGCCAGCAGAGGACTAGTAGATACGCAGTATTTT; CDR3: CASRGLVDTQYF
D: TRBD1; size: once; length: 14; V: TRBV10-3; J: TRBJ1-1; DNA: TGTGCCATCAGGATTACAGGGGAGGGGACTGAAGCTTTCTTT; CDR3: CAIRITGEGTEAFF